The T cell receptor beta chain described here comes from a study of T cell responses to AZD1222 COVID-19 vaccine. For the study at large: Second-dose schedules of about 4 or about 12 weeks were combined. Study outcomes and limitations: White British ancestry dominated among donors, who included more females, and clonal diversity was possibly underestimated. Seropositive status at baseline applied to only a handful of AZD1222 recipients.

This clone has a single count. Its matching antigen is unknown. Profiled with immunoSEQ multiplex PCR; TCRdb holds only in-frame clones, not every one. The sample has some 150,000 clones; around 89% are singletons. The source is an adult in good health. Here the sequenced sample was peripheral blood, taken on day 0 of AZD1222 vaccination.

The CDR3 sequence is CASSLIRSEAYEQYF. The CDR3 DNA reads TGTGCCAGCAGCTTAATACGCAGTGAAGCCTACGAGCAGTACTTC. The chain is built from TRBV5-4 and TRBJ2-7, with no clear D. CDR3 length equals 15 residues. V gave up 2 bases and J gave up 2 bases, with 14 bases separating them. Per germline, CDR1 SGHNT and CDR2 YYREEE (reference sequence).